This TCR beta chain was recorded in a study of tumor T cells in aggressive B-cell lymphoma. Per the germline V gene, CDR1 is PRHDT and CDR2 is FYEKMQ (reference sequence). The CDR3 is made up of 15 amino acids. Trimming shortened V by 4 bases and J by 4 bases, and 13 bases separated the two germline ends. Assay: immunoSEQ multiplex PCR; the TCRdb copy retains only in-frame clones and omits some. The sample lists roughly 10,000 clones, 92% occurring once. The sequencing input was tumor tissue. The V gene is TRBV13, the J gene TRBJ1-4, with a tentative D call TRBD1 (6 bases). The receptor was derived from an adult with diffuse large B cell lymphoma. DNA for the CDR3: TGTGCCAGCAGCTCCAGGGGAACGGGTAATGAAAAACTGTTTTTT. Protein: CASSSRGTGNEKLFF.